The clone carrying this T cell receptor (beta chain) was seen a handful of times. The CDR3 extends over 12 amino acids. Germline lookup yields CDR1 SGHRS and CDR2 YFSETQ. V was pared by 0 bases and J by 6 bases, with 6 bases between. Authors' analysis steps: Amplification with reference gene primers provided the estimates of nucleated cell counts. Libraries were prepared by immunoSEQ multiplex PCR; TCRdb keeps only in-frame clonotypes and omits some of them. That table gives V, J and clone size, and the DNA gave D and trimming. Altogether some 25,000 clones are present, 80% to 85% being singletons, with the ten largest covering about 6%. This specimen comes from a study of blood T cell repertoires in COVID-19. Overall study: Samples representing acute and convalescent COVID-19 were sourced from the United States, Italy and Spain. Sample material is recorded as cDNA or gDNA derived from T cells, B-cell-depleted T cells, or PBMCs.

The receptor was derived from an older man with acute or convalescent COVID-19. Sequencing was done on a sample of peripheral blood. This chain links TRBV5-1 with TRBJ1-2; D unclear. The CDR3 region is CASSLGHDGYTF. The CDR3 DNA sequence: TGCGCCAGCAGCTTGGGACATGATGGCTACACCTTC.